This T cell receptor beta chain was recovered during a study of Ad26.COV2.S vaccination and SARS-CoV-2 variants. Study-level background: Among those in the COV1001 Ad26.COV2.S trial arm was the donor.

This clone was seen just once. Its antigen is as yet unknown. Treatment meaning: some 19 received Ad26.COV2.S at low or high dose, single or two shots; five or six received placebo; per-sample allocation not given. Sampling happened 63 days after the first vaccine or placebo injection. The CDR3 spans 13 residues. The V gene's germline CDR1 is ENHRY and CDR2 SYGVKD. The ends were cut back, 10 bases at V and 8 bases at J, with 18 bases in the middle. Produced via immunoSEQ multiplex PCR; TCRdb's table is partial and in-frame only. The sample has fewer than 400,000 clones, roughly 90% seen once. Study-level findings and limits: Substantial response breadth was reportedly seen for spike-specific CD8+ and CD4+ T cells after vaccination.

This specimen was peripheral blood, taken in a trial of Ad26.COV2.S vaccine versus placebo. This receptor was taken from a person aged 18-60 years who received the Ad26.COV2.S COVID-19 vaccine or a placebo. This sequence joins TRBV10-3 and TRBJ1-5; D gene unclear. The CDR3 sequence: CASSRGEGEPQHF. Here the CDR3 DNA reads TGTGCCAGTAGTCGTGGGGAAGGCGAGCCCCAGCATTTT.